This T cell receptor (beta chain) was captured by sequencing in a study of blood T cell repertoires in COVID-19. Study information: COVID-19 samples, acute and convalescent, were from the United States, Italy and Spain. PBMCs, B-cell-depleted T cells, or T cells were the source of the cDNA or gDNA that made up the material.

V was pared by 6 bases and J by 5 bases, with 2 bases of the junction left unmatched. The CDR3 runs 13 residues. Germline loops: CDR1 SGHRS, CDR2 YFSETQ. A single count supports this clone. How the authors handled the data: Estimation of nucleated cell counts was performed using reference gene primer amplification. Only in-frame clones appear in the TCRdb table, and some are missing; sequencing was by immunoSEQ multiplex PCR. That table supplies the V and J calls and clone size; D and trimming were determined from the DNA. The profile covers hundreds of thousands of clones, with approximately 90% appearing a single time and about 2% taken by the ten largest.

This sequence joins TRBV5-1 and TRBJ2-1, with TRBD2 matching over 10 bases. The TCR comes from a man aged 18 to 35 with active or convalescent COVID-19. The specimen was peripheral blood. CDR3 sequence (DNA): TGCGCCAGCAATCTAGCGGGAGACAATGAGCAGTTCTTC. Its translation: CASNLAGDNEQFF.